The 10 T cell receptor beta chains below come from one sample, sequenced in a study of T cells after yellow fever vaccination. TCRdb re-called the 5' RACE reads with MiXCR, one entry per CDR3 protein. The table shows under 100,000 distinct CDR3 sequences, with around 5.8% occurring only once. Sequenced here: CD8+ T cells sorted from PBMCs, sampled 10 days after the yellow fever booster vaccination. These receptor sequences come from a man between 18 and 35 years old who received the YFV17D yellow fever vaccine.

The genes are TRBV9 and TRBJ1-5; tentatively, D is TRBD1 (6 bases). This CDR3 is 15 amino acids long. Germline CDR1 and CDR2: SGDLS and YYNGEE. The V end lost 3 bases, the J end lost 3 bases, and 13 bases lay between the germline ends. CDR3 region: CASSAQDSLNQPQHF. The DNA of the CDR3 is TGTGCCAGCAGCGCTCAGGACAGCCTCAATCAGCCCCAGCATTTT.

This clonotype has a count of ten or more. J is TRBJ2-3 and V is TRBV29-1, with 7 bases that match TRBD1. This CDR3 is 12 amino acids long. CDR1 is SQVTM, CDR2 ANQGSEA, per germline. V gave up 5 bases and J gave up 3 bases; unmatched junction bases: 2. Here the CDR3 DNA reads TGCAGCGTTCGACAGGGAACAGATACGCAGTATTTT. Amino acids: CSVRQGTDTQYF.

This chain links TRBV20-1 with TRBJ2-5; D may be TRBD2 (5 bases). Trimming removed 1 base at V and 3 bases at J, with 15 bases between. The CDR3 has 15 residues. From germline, CDR1 is DFQATT and CDR2 SNEGSKA (reference sequence). The CDR3 nucleotides are TGCAGTGCTAGAGTAGCGCGCTCCAGTAAAGAGACCCAGTACTTC. Protein: CSARVARSSKETQYF.

V is TRBV11-2 and J is TRBJ2-2; D gene unclear. V was trimmed by 5 bases and J by 7 bases, leaving 14 bases between them. CDR1 and CDR2 (germline): SGHAT, FQNNGV. The CDR3 totals 14 residues. CDR3 DNA sequence: TGTGCCAGCAGCCCCCGGGCCGGCGGCGGGGAGCTGTTTTTT. It specifies CASSPRAGGGELFF.

Only a few counts were recorded for this clonotype. The chain is built from TRBV6-6 and TRBJ2-3, with 9 positions matching TRBD2. CDR1 is MNHNY and CDR2 is SVGAGI in the germline V gene (reference sequence). With 2 bases clipped from V and 8 bases from J, the junction kept 5 bases outside the gene matches. The CDR3 loop spans 14 amino acids. Written as DNA, the CDR3 is TGTGCCAGCAGTTACGGGGCGGGGGGGCCTACGCAGTATTTT. It specifies CASSYGAGGPTQYF.

The chain is built from TRBV14 and TRBJ2-7, with D perhaps matching TRBD2 (6 bases). Germline V gene sequence: CDR1 SGHDN, CDR2 FVKESK. The CDR3 contains 16 residues. V was trimmed by 0 bases and J by 0 bases, leaving 12 bases between them. CDR3 sequence reads: CASSQERRARSYEQYF. CDR3 coding DNA: TGTGCCAGCAGCCAAGAGAGGAGGGCCCGCTCCTACGAGCAGTACTTC.

This clonotype came up a few times. This rearrangement joins TRBV7-2 to TRBJ2-5; possibly TRBD1 for D (5 bases). Germline values: CDR1 SGHTA, CDR2 FQGNSA. This CDR3 is built from 14 residues. The V end was cut by 1 base, the J end by 5 bases, with 11 bases between. The CDR3 is CASSLVRGIETQYF. CDR3 in DNA: TGTGCCAGCAGCTTAGTTAGGGGTATTGAGACCCAGTACTTC.

The rearrangement links TRBV19 to TRBJ1-1; no clear D gene. Germline-derived CDR1 and CDR2 are LNHDA and SQIVND (reference sequence). V was shortened by 11 bases and J by 1 base, with 11 bases between the two germline ends. The CDR3 loop spans 12 amino acids. In nucleotides, the CDR3 is TGTGCCTCCGTGGATCAGAACACTGAAGCTTTCTTT. Encoded protein: CASVDQNTEAFF.

This sequence joins TRBV5-4 and TRBJ2-5, with 11 bases fitting TRBD1. Per germline, CDR1 SGHNT and CDR2 YYREEE (reference sequence). Germline trimming cut 6 bases from V and 1 base from J; bases unmatched to any gene: 8. The CDR3 runs to 16 residues. The CDR3: CASNPPGTGGQETQYF. The CDR3 DNA sequence: TGTGCCAGCAACCCCCCCGGGACAGGGGGCCAAGAGACCCAGTACTTC.

The genes are TRBV25-1 and TRBJ1-1; a possible D gene is TRBD1 (5 bases). The CDR3 spans 11 residues. Germline lookup yields CDR1 MGHDK and CDR2 SYGVNS. Trimming stripped 8 bases from V and 8 bases from J, with 12 bases between. Here the CDR3 reads CASQVTGEAFF. The CDR3 DNA is TGTGCCAGCCAAGTAACAGGCGAAGCTTTCTTT.